The 27 T cell receptor beta chains listed next were all sequenced from one sample in a study of monozygotic twins with inflammatory bowel disease. From its re-call of the 5' RACE reads, TCRdb lists each CDR3 protein once, without DNA. The sample includes approximately 120,000 distinct CDR3 sequences. The material sequenced was blood. Source of these receptors: a human donor with ulcerative colitis or Crohn's disease, or a healthy co-twin of an affected twin (not recorded which).

The chain uses TRBV18 and TRBJ2-7; TCRdb's assignment of TRBD1 cannot be checked, as there is no DNA. This CDR3 has 16 residues. Germline CDR1 and CDR2: KGHSH and LQKENI. CDR3 region: CASSQYAGQGLGEQYF. Using reference TRBV18 and TRBJ2-7 for the parts outside the CDR3, the full variable domain is NAGVMQNPRHLVRRRGQEARLRCSPMKGHSHVYWYRQLPEEGLKFMVYLQKENIIDESGMPKERFSAEFPKEGPSILRIQQVVRGDSAAYFCASSQYAGQGLGEQYFGPGTRLTVT.

The chain has TRBV2 and TRBJ1-1. Germline CDR1 reads SNHLY; CDR2 reads FYNNEI. CDR3 size: 11 residues. CDR3 region: CASSQAGEAFF. The variable domain in full, with the rest retrieved from reference TRBV2 and TRBJ1-1, is EPEVTQTPSHQVTQMGQEVILRCVPISNHLYFYWYRQILGQKVEFLVSFYNNEISEKSEIFDDQFSVERPDGSNFTLKIRSTKLEDSAMYFCASSQAGEAFFGQGTRLTVV.

The V call is TRBV12-3 or TRBV12-4, the J call TRBJ1-2; the D call from TCRdb, TRBD1, cannot be confirmed without DNA. CDR3 length equals 15 residues. The CDR3 region is CASSTNRGYDYGYTF.

CDR3 loop: CASSQETTGTGEDEQYF. The chain links TRBV4-3 to TRBJ2-7; TCRdb designates TRBD1, a call that cannot be tested without DNA. CDR1 is LGHNA, CDR2 YSLEER, per germline. The CDR3 contains 17 residues.

The chain joins TRBV11-2 to TRBJ2-1; TCRdb reports TRBD2, a call that lacks DNA to check it against. Per germline, CDR1 SGHAT and CDR2 FQNNGV. This CDR3 has 19 residues. The CDR3 sequence: CASSLEGSGRAGEFLEQFF.

The chain joins TRBV4-1 to TRBJ2-7; TCRdb's assignment of TRBD1 cannot be checked, as there is no DNA. The germline V gene encodes CDR1 MGHRA and CDR2 YSYEKL. The length of the CDR3 is 15 residues. The CDR3 here is CASSLGTESYYEQYF.

CDR3 residues: CASSPRGNQPQHF. The chain combines TRBV27 with TRBJ1-5; TCRdb proposes TRBD1, but this gene call is untestable without DNA. Germline-derived CDR1 and CDR2 are MNHEY and SMNVEV (reference sequence). The CDR3 totals 13 residues.

CDR3 sequence reads: CASSEPPGHPGNTIYF. V and J are TRBV25-1 and TRBJ1-3; the TRBD1 assignment by TCRdb is unverifiable without DNA. Germline V gives CDR1 MGHDK, CDR2 SYGVNS. The CDR3 runs to 16 residues.

The V and J genes are TRBV5-1 and TRBJ1-1; TCRdb reports TRBD1, a call that lacks DNA to check it against. Looked up from germline, CDR1 is SGHRS and CDR2 is YFSETQ. CDR3 length: 15 residues. This CDR3 reads CASSLGGQGATEAFF.

The V and J genes are TRBV7-6 and TRBJ2-7; TCRdb outputs TRBD1, but without DNA this stays unchecked. From germline, CDR1 is SGHVS and CDR2 FNYEAQ. The CDR3 runs 15 residues. Here the CDR3 reads CASSLDRANSYEQYF. The full variable domain, with the rest looked up from reference TRBV7-6 and TRBJ2-7, is GAGVSQSPRYKVTKRGQDVALRCDPISGHVSLYWYRQALGQGPEFLTYFNYEAQQDKSGLPNDRFSAERPEGSISTLTIQRTEQRDSAMYRCASSLDRANSYEQYFGPGTRLTVT.

The CDR3 region is CATSSGQGIYSGNTIYF. The V gene is TRBV15, the J gene TRBJ1-3; the D call of TRBD1 rests on TCRdb alone, since no DNA is present to check it. The CDR3 is 17 residues long. Germline V lookup: CDR1 LNHNV, CDR2 YYDKDF (reference sequence).

V is TRBV15 and J is TRBJ1-4. The CDR3 is 17 residues long. Per the germline V gene, CDR1 is LNHNV and CDR2 is YYDKDF (reference sequence). The CDR3: CATSRVLAAAINEKLFF.

This CDR3 is CSARDYGRDYQPQHF. The chain has TRBV20-1 and TRBJ1-5; TCRdb's D gene call, TRBD1, goes unchecked for lack of DNA. The CDR3 consists of 15 residues. CDR1 and CDR2 (germline): DFQATT, SNEGSKA (reference sequence).

The chain has TRBV29-1 and TRBJ1-6. The CDR3 length is 13 residues. CDR1 is SQVTM, CDR2 ANQGSEA, per germline. CDR3: CSVGADYNSPLHF.

This chain joins TRBV15 and TRBJ2-1; TCRdb gives TRBD2 as the D gene, but with no DNA this cannot be confirmed. Looked up from germline, CDR1 is LNHNV and CDR2 is YYDKDF (reference sequence). The length of the CDR3 is 14 residues. CDR3 loop: CATSRRGGDNEQFF.

The chain links TRBV20-1 to TRBJ2-7. Germline V lookup: CDR1 DFQATT, CDR2 SNEGSKA (reference sequence). The CDR3 runs to 16 residues. CDR3 sequence reads: CSARDPVAGTSYEQYF.

The chain couples TRBV7-9 to TRBJ2-5; the TRBD2 assignment by TCRdb is unverifiable without DNA. The germline CDR1 and CDR2 sequences are SEHNR and FQNEAQ (reference sequence). This CDR3 is 12 amino acids long. CDR3 protein: CASSPLEGTQYF.

The CDR3 spells CATSEASGGNYNEQFF. J is TRBJ2-1 and V is TRBV24-1; TCRdb calls TRBD2, which cannot be checked without DNA. Germline lookup yields CDR1 KGHDR and CDR2 SFDVKD. This CDR3 has 16 amino acids.

This chain uses TRBV15 with TRBJ2-1; TCRdb designates TRBD1, a call that cannot be tested without DNA. CDR1 is LNHNV and CDR2 is YYDKDF in the germline V gene (reference sequence). The CDR3 totals 13 residues. CDR3 in amino acids: CATSPWGASKQFF.

This clonotype is classed as medium-sized by frequency. The chain has TRBV7-2 and TRBJ2-3. Germline V gene lookup returns CDR1 SGHTA and CDR2 FQGNSA. The CDR3 spans 15 residues. The CDR3 region is CASSFDTWGTDTQYF.

V is TRBV6-5 and J is TRBJ1-2. The CDR3 totals 15 residues. CDR1 and CDR2 (germline): MNHEY, SVGAGI. CDR3 in amino acids: CASSYSTDQSYGYTF.

The chain has TRBV30 and TRBJ2-1; as DNA is missing, the TRBD1 call by TCRdb cannot be tested. CDR3 size: 14 residues. The germline V gene has CDR1 GTSNPN and CDR2 SVGIG (reference sequence). This CDR3 reads CASIWGAGYNEQFF.

Here the CDR3 reads CSARDFGSSTTDTQYF. V is TRBV20-1 and J is TRBJ2-3. Germline assignment: CDR1 DFQATT and CDR2 SNEGSKA (reference sequence). CDR3 length: 16 amino acids.

The chain has TRBV19 and TRBJ1-5. This CDR3 comprises 15 residues. The germline V gene encodes CDR1 LNHDA and CDR2 SQIVND (reference sequence). CDR3: CASSRSVAGNQPQHF.

J is TRBJ2-1 and V is TRBV27. This CDR3 comprises 14 residues. Germline V gene lookup returns CDR1 MNHEY and CDR2 SMNVEV (reference sequence). The CDR3: CASSFVIGDNEQFF.

V is TRBV29-1 and J is TRBJ2-3; TCRdb names TRBD1, which stays unverified in the absence of DNA. The CDR3 is 15 amino acids. CDR1 is SQVTM and CDR2 is ANQGSEA in the germline V gene. CDR3 sequence: CSVVDTGVRTDTQYF.

The V call is TRBV5-1, the J call TRBJ1-2. Germline V gives CDR1 SGHRS, CDR2 YFSETQ. The CDR3 runs to 15 residues. The CDR3 loop reads CASSSGGTNDYGYTF.